These 10 T cell receptor beta chains came from one sample sequenced in a study of T-cell reconstitution after alpha-beta-depleted transplantation in children. It was with unique molecular identifiers that the TCRbeta library was prepared. TCRdb independently ran MiXCR on the PCR reads; one entry per CDR3 protein. The table has hundreds of thousands of distinct CDR3 sequences, about an eighth seen once. Sequencing used PBMCs, obtained before TCRalphabeta/CD19-depleted stem cell transplant. These receptors originate from a girl aged 2 to 10 with congenital amegakaryocytic thrombocytopenia, due to receive a stem cell transplant.

This clonotype was observed many times. The rearrangement uses TRBV29-1 and TRBJ2-2; no firm D call. This CDR3 is 12 amino acids long. V was cut by 4 bases and J by 4 bases, with 7 bases left in between. CDR1 SQVTM and CDR2 ANQGSEA come from the germline V gene. The CDR3 sequence is CSVVPSTGELFF. DNA of the CDR3: TGCAGCGTTGTCCCTAGCACCGGGGAGCTGTTTTTT.

V gene TRBV3-1 combines with J gene TRBJ2-3, with 15 bases that match TRBD2. The CDR3 runs to 18 residues. J lost 4 bases, V lost 3 bases, and 8 bases had no gene match. The germline V gene has CDR1 LGHDT and CDR2 YNNKEL (reference sequence). CDR3 DNA: TGTGCCAGCAGCCACCCTTTGGGACTAGCGGGAGGTGCAGATACGCAGTATTTT. This translates into CASSHPLGLAGGADTQYF.

This rearrangement joins TRBV4-1 to TRBJ2-3, with D possibly matching TRBD1 (6 bases). Germline values: CDR1 MGHRA, CDR2 YSYEKL. Trimming removed 4 bases from V and 4 bases from J, with 21 bases in between. The CDR3 length is 17 residues. CDR3 sequence reads: CASSPTRQVYIPDTQYF. The CDR3 nucleotides read TGCGCCAGCAGCCCGACCCGACAGGTTTACATCCCAGATACGCAGTATTTT.

The gene calls are TRBV5-1 and TRBJ1-3, with 9 positions matching TRBD1. CDR3 length equals 15 residues. The V gene's germline CDR1 is SGHRS and CDR2 YFSETQ. V lost 5 bases, J lost 5 bases, and 8 bases stayed unmatched. Here the CDR3 DNA reads TGCGCCAGCAGTCAAACCGGGACAGGGAGAAACACCATATATTTT. Protein: CASSQTGTGRNTIYF.

This clonotype was seen ten or more times. The chain is built from TRBV5-1 and TRBJ1-1, with 9 bases that match TRBD1. The CDR3 is 14 residues long. Germline-derived CDR1 and CDR2 are SGHRS and YFSETQ. V was clipped by 7 bases and J by 2 bases; unmatched bases: 6. The CDR3 DNA reads as TGCGCCAGCGGGACAGGGAGTAAAAACACTGAAGCTTTCTTT. Translating it yields CASGTGSKNTEAFF.

In its sample, this clonotype was seen many times. The V call is TRBV6-5, the J call TRBJ2-5; D uncertain. The germline V gene encodes CDR1 MNHEY and CDR2 SVGAGI. CDR3 length: 11 residues. V was trimmed by 7 bases and J by 4 bases, leaving 7 bases between them. The CDR3 sequence is CASTSRETQYF. As DNA, the CDR3 is TGTGCCAGCACATCAAGAGAGACCCAGTACTTC.

This clonotype has just one count. This chain links TRBV7-6 with TRBJ2-1, with 10 bases matching TRBD1. The CDR3 runs to 22 residues. Germline V gene lookup returns CDR1 SGHVS and CDR2 FNYEAQ. V lost 1 base and J lost 2; bases outside the gene matches: 20. CDR3 bases: TGTGCCAGCAGCTTAGTGAGCGACAGGGGGCGTTTGGTAGCGGGCACCTACAATGAGCAGTTCTTC. Translating it yields CASSLVSDRGRLVAGTYNEQFF.

This clonotype was detected only a few times. The chain couples TRBV25-1 to TRBJ2-5, with 14 bases matching TRBD2. This CDR3 contains 18 residues. The V gene end was trimmed by 4 bases and the J gene end by 2 bases; junction bases not matched to a gene: 9. Germline assignment: CDR1 MGHDK and CDR2 SYGVNS. CDR3 region: CASSGLGLAGGGQETQYF. The CDR3 region has the DNA TGTGCCAGCAGTGGTCTCGGACTAGCGGGAGGTGGGCAAGAGACCCAGTACTTC.

Many counts were recorded for this clonotype. In DNA form, the CDR3 reads TGCAGTGCTAGAAGCGGAGCCAAAAACATTCAGTACTTC. As protein: CSARSGAKNIQYF. The rearrangement links TRBV20-1 to TRBJ2-4; D perhaps matches TRBD2 (5 bases). V shed 2 bases and J shed 0 bases, with 5 bases lying between them. The CDR3 length is 13 residues. In germline, CDR1 is DFQATT, CDR2 SNEGSKA (reference sequence).

This clonotype was seen many times. The chain employs TRBV29-1 and TRBJ2-7; 14 bases agree with TRBD2. This CDR3 region has 16 residues. V shed 2 bases and J 4 bases; nucleotides not matched to a gene: 7. Germline assignment: CDR1 SQVTM and CDR2 ANQGSEA. CDR3 nucleotides: TGCAGCGTTGAATTGTGGACTAGCGGGAGGAGTTACGAGCAGTACTTC. This codes for CSVELWTSGRSYEQYF.